This T cell receptor beta chain was sequenced during a study of T cell responses to AZD1222 COVID-19 vaccine. Germline V gene sequence: CDR1 MNHEY, CDR2 SMNVEV (reference sequence). V was pared by 6 bases and J by 4 bases, with 18 bases between. The CDR3 loop spans 15 amino acids. Here immunoSEQ multiplex PCR was the method, and the copy in TCRdb shows in-frame clones only, minus some. The sample shows some 130,000 clones, approximately 90% of them seen only once. The sample was peripheral blood, taken 28 days after the second AZD1222 dose. The clonotype originates from an adult who received the AZD1222 COVID-19 vaccine. The chain recombines TRBV27 with TRBJ1-2; D perhaps matches TRBD1 (6 bases). The CDR3 is CASRRVLDSRYGYTF. The CDR3 DNA sequence: TGTGCCAGCAGGAGAGTTTTGGACAGTCGCTATGGCTACACCTTC.